The 32 T cell receptor beta chains in this list originate from one sample, sequenced in a study of T-cell memory formation after mild COVID-19. TCRdb re-analysed the 5' RACE reads in MiXCR, keeping a single row per CDR3 protein. The table includes hundreds of thousands of distinct CDR3 sequences, 15% to 20% detected once. The sequenced sample was PBMCs or a T cell subset sorted from them (not recorded which). These receptors all come from an adult woman who had mild COVID-19 (a few samples of this study predate the infection). Cell type and time point are not known.

The V and J genes are TRBV11-2 and TRBJ2-7; 8 bases are shared with TRBD1. The CDR3 extends over 13 amino acids. The junction had 3 bases not matched to a gene; V was cut back by 3 bases and J by 5 bases. From germline, CDR1 is SGHAT and CDR2 FQNNGV. The CDR3 is CASSFRGPNEQYF. The DNA for the CDR3 is TGTGCCAGCAGCTTCAGGGGGCCTAACGAGCAGTACTTC.

This clonotype has only a few counts. The rearrangement uses TRBV20-1 and TRBJ1-2, with D possibly matching TRBD1 (6 bases). The CDR3 length is 13 residues. The V gene lost 4 bases and the J gene lost 7 bases, with 16 bases spanning the gap. The germline V gene has CDR1 DFQATT and CDR2 SNEGSKA (reference sequence). CDR3 in amino acids: CSANIRGASGYTF. CDR3 nucleotide sequence: TGCAGTGCTAATATTCGGGGGGCGTCTGGCTACACCTTC.

Many counts were recorded for this clonotype. The CDR3 sequence is CATSRDPKGETQYF. The CDR3 DNA reads TGTGCCACCAGCAGAGATCCAAAGGGAGAGACCCAGTACTTC. The V gene is TRBV15, the J gene TRBJ2-5; D unclear. Germline V gene data show CDR1 as LNHNV and CDR2 as YYDKDF (reference sequence). Deletions cut 0 bases from V and 4 bases from J, with 9 bases between. CDR3 length: 14 amino acids.

This rearrangement joins TRBV6-2 or TRBV6-3 to TRBJ1-5; TRBD1 matches 7 bases. The V and J ends lost 2 bases and 7 bases, in that order; junction bases with no gene match: 5. The germline V gene encodes CDR1 MNHEY and CDR2 SVGEGT. The CDR3 has 14 residues. The CDR3 reads CASSYEGARQPQHF. DNA of the CDR3: TGTGCCAGCAGTTACGAGGGGGCAAGGCAGCCCCAGCATTTT.

This clonotype has just one count. The rearrangement links TRBV20-1 to TRBJ2-5, with 11 bases lining up with TRBD2. This CDR3 comprises 17 residues. The germline V gene encodes CDR1 DFQATT and CDR2 SNEGSKA (reference sequence). V was clipped by 3 bases and J by 4 bases; unmatched bases: 13. The DNA for the CDR3 is TGCAGTGCTAGCCCCGGGGTAGCGGGGGGGCCTAGAGAGACCCAGTACTTC. It specifies CSASPGVAGGPRETQYF.

This clonotype was seen more than once but under ten times. The chain carries TRBV9 and TRBJ2-7, with D maybe TRBD1 (6 bases). V lost 4 bases and J 2 bases, leaving 13 bases between the germline ends. This CDR3 region has 14 residues. Germline-derived CDR1 and CDR2 are SGDLS and YYNGEE. Here the CDR3 DNA reads TGTGCCAGCAGCCTTCGGGACATCCCCTACGAGCAGTACTTC. As protein: CASSLRDIPYEQYF.

The chain employs TRBV12-3 or TRBV12-4 and TRBJ1-1, with a tentative D call TRBD1 (5 bases). V was pared by 6 bases and J by 10 bases, with 24 bases between. The CDR3 covers 15 residues. CDR3 sequence: CASRDPGTLISGAFF. CDR3 nucleotide sequence: TGTGCCAGCAGGGACCCCGGGACCCTAATATCGGGAGCTTTCTTT.

This clonotype showed up just a few times. V and J are TRBV29-1 and TRBJ2-7; D gene ambiguous. Trimming took 2 bases from V and 4 from J, leaving 6 bases between them. The CDR3 loop spans 11 amino acids. CDR1 is SQVTM and CDR2 is ANQGSEA in the germline V gene. The DNA for the CDR3 is TGCAGCGTTGAATCATTATACGAGCAGTACTTC. It codes for CSVESLYEQYF.

This clonotype turned up a few times. The rearrangement uses TRBV2 and TRBJ2-2, with 7 bases lining up with TRBD2. The CDR3 has 16 amino acids. CDR1 SNHLY and CDR2 FYNNEI come from the germline V gene. The ends lost 4 bases at V and 2 bases at J; junction bases unmatched: 7. DNA of the CDR3: TGTGCCAGCAGTGGCGATGCGGGGGAAAACACCGGGGAGCTGTTTTTT. It codes for CASSGDAGENTGELFF. The full variable domain, completed using reference TRBV2 and TRBJ2-2, is EPEVTQTPSHQVTQMGQEVILRCVPISNHLYFYWYRQILGQKVEFLVSFYNNEISEKSEIFDDQFSVERPDGSNFTLKIRSTKLEDSAMYFCASSGDAGENTGELFFGEGSRLTVL.

There are many counts of this clonotype. The J gene is TRBJ2-5, the V gene TRBV5-1, with 9 bases that match TRBD2. After removal of 0 bases from V and 5 bases from J, the junction contained 8 bases not matched to a gene. The CDR3 has 16 residues. Germline lookup yields CDR1 SGHRS and CDR2 YFSETQ. CDR3: CASSLGSGGPRETQYF. Written as DNA, the CDR3 is TGCGCCAGCAGCTTGGGTAGCGGGGGACCAAGGGAGACCCAGTACTTC.

This clonotype was seen a few times. V gene TRBV9 combines with J gene TRBJ2-2, with 7 bases that match TRBD2. From germline, CDR1 is SGDLS and CDR2 YYNGEE. V was pared by 5 bases and J by 3 bases, with 16 bases of the junction left unmatched. There are 18 residues in the CDR3. CDR3 sequence: CASSEQTPGLIDTGELFF. As DNA, the CDR3 is TGTGCCAGCAGTGAACAGACCCCGGGACTAATCGACACCGGGGAGCTGTTTTTT.

V is TRBV29-1 and J is TRBJ2-3, with D maybe TRBD2 (6 bases). V lost 4 bases, J lost 0 bases, and 11 bases lay in between. This CDR3 contains 14 residues. Germline values: CDR1 SQVTM, CDR2 ANQGSEA. The CDR3 loop reads CSVVGTSSTDTQYF. DNA of the CDR3: TGCAGCGTTGTCGGGACTTCTAGCACAGATACGCAGTATTTT.

A few counts support this clonotype. The chain combines TRBV7-9 with TRBJ2-7; no reliable D call. Looked up from germline, CDR1 is SEHNR and CDR2 is FQNEAQ (reference sequence). Trimming pared 5 bases from V and 0 bases from J, leaving 17 bases between. CDR3 length: 16 residues. The CDR3 here is CASSLPEARGSYEQYF. CDR3 sequence (DNA): TGTGCCAGCAGCCTCCCAGAAGCCCGCGGCTCCTACGAGCAGTACTTC.

The rearrangement uses TRBV29-1 and TRBJ2-2; D assignment may be TRBD1 or TRBD2 (5 bases each). V lost 4 bases, J lost 1 base, and 13 bases lay in between. The germline CDR1 and CDR2 sequences are SQVTM and ANQGSEA. The CDR3 extends over 15 amino acids. DNA for the CDR3: TGCAGCGTTGTCTTCGGGGACCAGAACACCGGGGAGCTGTTTTTT. The encoded protein is CSVVFGDQNTGELFF.

Only a few counts were recorded for this clonotype. The chain employs TRBV7-8 and TRBJ2-5; D not certain. The germline CDR1 and CDR2 sequences are SGHVS and FQNEAQ. Between the trimmed V and J ends, which lost 5 bases and 1 base, there was a span of 14 bases. The CDR3 runs 15 residues. CDR3 nucleotide sequence: TGTGCCAGCAGCGAGCTGACGGTACTCCAAGAGACCCAGTACTTC. Translated, it gives CASSELTVLQETQYF.

The genes are TRBV5-1 and TRBJ2-1; 11 bases line up with TRBD1. CDR3 size: 16 residues. V trimming: 2 bases; J trimming: 8 bases; junction bases outside the gene matches: 9. CDR1 is SGHRS, CDR2 YFSETQ, per germline. As DNA, the CDR3 is TGCGCCAGCAGCTTTTCCCGGACAGGGGGCGTCGATGAGCAGTTCTTC. Its protein product is CASSFSRTGGVDEQFF.

The V and J genes are TRBV25-1 and TRBJ2-1, with 7 bases that match TRBD2. V shed 4 bases and J 4 bases; nucleotides not matched to a gene: 13. The germline V gene encodes CDR1 MGHDK and CDR2 SYGVNS. The CDR3 loop spans 17 amino acids. CDR3 loop: CASSATEGAGHYNEQFF. The DNA for the CDR3 is TGTGCCAGCAGTGCGACCGAAGGAGCGGGGCATTACAATGAGCAGTTCTTC.

The sample holds many counts of this clonotype. CDR3 coding DNA: TGCGCCAGCAGCCCTAGGACAGGCATCTCCTACGAGCAGTACTTC. It codes for CASSPRTGISYEQYF. This chain joins TRBV5-1 and TRBJ2-7; 7 bases agree with TRBD1. Germline-derived CDR1 and CDR2 are SGHRS and YFSETQ. This CDR3 spans 15 amino acids. Trimming took 4 bases from V and 0 from J; bases not matched to a gene: 7.

A few counts support this clonotype. The chain uses TRBV15 and TRBJ2-7, with TRBD2 matching over 12 bases. From germline, CDR1 is LNHNV and CDR2 YYDKDF (reference sequence). V gave up 1 base and J gave up 3 bases; unmatched junction bases: 4. This CDR3 contains 16 residues. CDR3 region: CATSRASLAGGYEQYF. In DNA form, the CDR3 reads TGTGCCACCAGCAGAGCCTCACTAGCGGGAGGCTACGAGCAGTACTTC.

The chain carries TRBV6-5 and TRBJ1-2; D is unresolved. In germline, CDR1 is MNHEY, CDR2 SVGAGI. The CDR3 covers 15 residues. V gave up 2 bases and J gave up 2 bases, with 12 bases separating them. The CDR3 sequence is CASSYREGVNYGYTF. CDR3 nucleotide sequence: TGTGCCAGCAGTTACAGGGAAGGAGTCAACTATGGCTACACCTTC.

The V gene is TRBV7-6, the J gene TRBJ2-1; D is uncertain. Per the germline V gene, CDR1 is SGHVS and CDR2 is FNYEAQ. The CDR3 loop spans 15 amino acids. V was clipped by 4 bases and J by 2 bases, with 12 bases between them. The CDR3 coding sequence is TGTGCCAGCAGCTCCCCTGGGATAGCCTACAATGAGCAGTTCTTC. Its protein product is CASSSPGIAYNEQFF.

A few counts support this clonotype. V usage is TRBV20-1 and J usage is TRBJ2-1; 14 bases align to TRBD2. Germline V gene lookup returns CDR1 DFQATT and CDR2 SNEGSKA (reference sequence). After removal of 4 bases from V and 9 bases from J, the junction contained 8 bases not matched to a gene. The CDR3 length is 15 residues. The CDR3 sequence: CSAKMGLAGVPEQFF. As DNA, the CDR3 is TGCAGTGCTAAGATGGGACTAGCGGGAGTCCCTGAGCAGTTCTTC.

This clonotype was seen only a few times. The chain combines TRBV21-1 with TRBJ2-5; the DNA was not compared with TRBD2, the D call given in the table. TRBV21-1 is a pseudogene segment. The length of the CDR3 is 14 residues. CDR3 sequence (DNA): TGTGCCAACGGAGCGGGGGGGTGCCAAGAGACCCAGTACTTC. This gives the protein CANGAGGCQETQYF.

This clonotype appeared once. The chain has TRBV15 and TRBJ1-1, with D uncertain. CDR3 length equals 15 residues. V was shortened by 3 bases and J by 0 bases, with 11 bases between the two germline ends. Germline-derived CDR1 and CDR2 are LNHNV and YYDKDF (reference sequence). In DNA form, the CDR3 reads TGTGCCACCAGCAGTCCATCCGGGGTGAACACTGAAGCTTTCTTT. It yields the protein CATSSPSGVNTEAFF. The whole variable domain, filled in from reference TRBV15 and TRBJ1-1, reads DAMVIQNPRYQVTQFGKPVTLSCSQTLNHNVMYWYQQKSSQAPKLLFHYYDKDFNNEADTPDNFQSRRPNTSFCFLDIRSPGLGDTAMYLCATSSPSGVNTEAFFGQGTRLTVV.

The chain uses TRBV19 and TRBJ2-2, with D possibly being TRBD2 (6 bases). The germline V and J ends were trimmed by 6 bases and 2 bases, with 16 bases remaining between them. There are 16 residues in the CDR3. CDR1 and CDR2 from the germline V gene are LNHDA and SQIVND (reference sequence). The CDR3, as DNA: TGTGCCAGTAGAACGGCTGAGCGGGCCAACACCGGGGAGCTGTTTTTT. Translating it yields CASRTAERANTGELFF.

In this sample, this clonotype turned up a few times. The chain is built from TRBV18 and TRBJ2-1; the D is unclear. V dropped 2 bases and J dropped 5 bases, with 10 bases sitting between them. Germline V CDR1 and CDR2: KGHSH, LQKENI. The CDR3 extends over 14 amino acids. In nucleotides, the CDR3 is TGTGCCAGCTCACCAATGCCAACAAACAATGAGCAGTTCTTC. It yields the protein CASSPMPTNNEQFF.

In its sample, this clonotype was seen a few times. The chain uses TRBV4-2 and TRBJ2-3; D gene unclear. The V gene lost 0 bases and the J gene lost 2 bases, with 6 bases spanning the gap. The CDR3 consists of 14 residues. The germline gives CDR1 LGHNA, CDR2 YNFKEQ. CDR3 sequence: CASSQDPYTDTQYF. The DNA for the CDR3 is TGTGCCAGCAGCCAAGATCCCTACACAGATACGCAGTATTTT.

The V call is TRBV29-1, the J call TRBJ1-3; tentative D call: TRBD1 (6 bases). The CDR3 extends over 14 amino acids. Germline assignment: CDR1 SQVTM and CDR2 ANQGSEA. Trimming stripped 4 bases from V and 5 bases from J, with 15 bases between. CDR3 residues: CSVGGDTRRNTIYF. The CDR3 DNA is TGCAGCGTTGGAGGGGACACCCGACGAAACACCATATATTTT.

This chain connects TRBV29-1 to TRBJ2-7; 9 nucleotides align to TRBD1. The germline gives CDR1 SQVTM, CDR2 ANQGSEA. V shed 6 bases and J 2 bases; nucleotides not matched to a gene: 8. CDR3 length equals 14 residues. The CDR3 protein is CSVRVGTGTYEQYF. CDR3 nucleotides: TGCAGCGTCCGAGTTGGGACAGGGACCTACGAGCAGTACTTC.

This chain links TRBV12-3 or TRBV12-4 with TRBJ2-7; D gene uncertain. This CDR3 has 14 amino acids. V lost 2 bases and J 3 bases, leaving 11 bases between the germline ends. The CDR3 region is CASSLMPPNYEQYF. The DNA for the CDR3 is TGTGCCAGCAGTTTAATGCCTCCTAACTACGAGCAGTACTTC.

This clonotype was counted a single time. The chain carries TRBV7-2 and TRBJ2-2; 13 bases are a match to TRBD2. J gave up 6 bases and V 3 bases, and 4 bases lay outside the gene matches. The germline CDR1 and CDR2 sequences are SGHTA and FQGNSA. The CDR3 loop spans 16 amino acids. As DNA, the CDR3 is TGTGCCAGCAGCTTTACACTAGCGGGAGGGCCCGGGGAGCTGTTTTTT. Translating gives CASSFTLAGGPGELFF.

V gene TRBV4-1 combines with J gene TRBJ1-1; D remains ambiguous. Deletions cut 1 base from V and 7 bases from J, with 10 bases between. Per the germline V gene, CDR1 is MGHRA and CDR2 is YSYEKL. The CDR3 covers 13 residues. CDR3 loop: CASSQVLGNEAFF. CDR3 in DNA: TGCGCCAGCAGCCAAGTTCTGGGGAATGAAGCTTTCTTT.